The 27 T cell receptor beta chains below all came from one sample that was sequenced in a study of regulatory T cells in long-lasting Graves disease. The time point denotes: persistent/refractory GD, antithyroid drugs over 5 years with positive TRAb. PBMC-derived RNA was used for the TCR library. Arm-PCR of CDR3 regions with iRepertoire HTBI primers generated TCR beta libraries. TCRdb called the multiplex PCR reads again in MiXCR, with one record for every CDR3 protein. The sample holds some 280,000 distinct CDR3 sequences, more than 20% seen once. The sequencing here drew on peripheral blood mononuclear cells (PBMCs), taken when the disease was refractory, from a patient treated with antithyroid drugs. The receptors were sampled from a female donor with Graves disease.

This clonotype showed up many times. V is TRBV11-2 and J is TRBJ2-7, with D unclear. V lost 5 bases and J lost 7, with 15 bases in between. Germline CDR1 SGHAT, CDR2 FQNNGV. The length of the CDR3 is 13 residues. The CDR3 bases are TGTGCCAGCAGCCTCAATTCTTTGAGGGAGCAGTACTTC. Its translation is CASSLNSLREQYF.

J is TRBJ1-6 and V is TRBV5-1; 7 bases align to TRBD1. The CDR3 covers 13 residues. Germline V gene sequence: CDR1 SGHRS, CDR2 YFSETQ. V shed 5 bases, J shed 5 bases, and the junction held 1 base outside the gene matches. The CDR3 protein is CASRQGNNSPLHF. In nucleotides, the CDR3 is TGCGCCAGCAGACAGGGGAATAATTCACCCCTCCACTTT.

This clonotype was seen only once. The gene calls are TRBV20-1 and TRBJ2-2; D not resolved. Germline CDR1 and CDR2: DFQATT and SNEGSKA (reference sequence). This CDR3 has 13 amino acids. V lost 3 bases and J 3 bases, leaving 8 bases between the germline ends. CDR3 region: CSARETHTGELFF. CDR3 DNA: TGCAGTGCTAGGGAGACTCACACCGGGGAGCTGTTTTTT.

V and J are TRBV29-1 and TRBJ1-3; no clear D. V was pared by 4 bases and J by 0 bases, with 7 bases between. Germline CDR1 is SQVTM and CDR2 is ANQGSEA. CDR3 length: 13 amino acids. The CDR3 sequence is CSVGSVSGNTIYF. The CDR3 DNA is TGCAGCGTTGGTAGCGTCTCTGGAAACACCATATATTTT.

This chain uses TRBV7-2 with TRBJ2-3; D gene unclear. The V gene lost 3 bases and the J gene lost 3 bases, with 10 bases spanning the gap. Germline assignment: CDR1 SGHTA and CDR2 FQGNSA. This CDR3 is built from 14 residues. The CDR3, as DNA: TGTGCCAGCAGCTTCAGAGCTGGGACAGATACGCAGTATTTT. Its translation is CASSFRAGTDTQYF.

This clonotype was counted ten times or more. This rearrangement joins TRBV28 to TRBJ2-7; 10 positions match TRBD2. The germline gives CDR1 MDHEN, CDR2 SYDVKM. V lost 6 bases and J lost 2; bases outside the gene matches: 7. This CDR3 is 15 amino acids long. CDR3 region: CASRTTSGKTYEQYF. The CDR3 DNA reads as TGTGCCAGCAGAACAACTAGCGGGAAAACCTACGAGCAGTACTTC.

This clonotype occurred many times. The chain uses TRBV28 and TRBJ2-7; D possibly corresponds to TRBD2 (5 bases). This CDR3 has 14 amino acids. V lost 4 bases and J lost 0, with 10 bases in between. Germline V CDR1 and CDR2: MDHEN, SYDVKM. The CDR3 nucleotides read TGTGCCAGCAGTTCCCCAGCGGTCTCCTACGAGCAGTACTTC. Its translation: CASSSPAVSYEQYF.

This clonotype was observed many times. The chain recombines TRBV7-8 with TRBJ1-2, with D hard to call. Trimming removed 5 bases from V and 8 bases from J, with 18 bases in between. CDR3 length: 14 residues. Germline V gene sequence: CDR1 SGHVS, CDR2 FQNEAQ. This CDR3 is CASSPQASMGGYTF. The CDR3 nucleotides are TGTGCCAGCAGCCCCCAGGCCTCTATGGGGGGCTACACCTTC.

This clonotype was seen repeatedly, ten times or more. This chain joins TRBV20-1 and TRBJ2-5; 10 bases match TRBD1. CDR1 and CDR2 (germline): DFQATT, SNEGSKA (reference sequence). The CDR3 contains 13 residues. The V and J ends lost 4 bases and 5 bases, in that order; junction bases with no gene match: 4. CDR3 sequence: CSAIRQGAETQYF. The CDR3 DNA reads TGCAGTGCTATCCGACAGGGGGCCGAGACCCAGTACTTC.

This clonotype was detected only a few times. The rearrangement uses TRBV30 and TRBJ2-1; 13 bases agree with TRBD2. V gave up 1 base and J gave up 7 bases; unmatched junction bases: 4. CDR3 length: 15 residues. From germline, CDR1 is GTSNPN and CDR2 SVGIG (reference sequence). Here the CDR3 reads CAWSGTSGSSNEQFF. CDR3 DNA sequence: TGTGCCTGGAGTGGGACTAGCGGGAGTTCTAATGAGCAGTTCTTC. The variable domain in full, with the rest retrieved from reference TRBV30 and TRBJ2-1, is SQTIHQWPATLVQPVGSPLSLECTVEGTSNPNLYWYRQAAGRGLQLLFYSVGIGQISSEVPQNLSASRPQDRQFILSSKKLLLSDSGFYLCAWSGTSGSSNEQFFGPGTRLTVL.

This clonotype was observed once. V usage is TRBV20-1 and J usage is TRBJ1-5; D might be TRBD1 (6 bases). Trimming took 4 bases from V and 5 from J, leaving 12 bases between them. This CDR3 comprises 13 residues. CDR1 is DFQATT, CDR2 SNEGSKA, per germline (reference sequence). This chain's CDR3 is CSANEAGDQPQHF. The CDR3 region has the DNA TGCAGTGCTAATGAGGCAGGGGATCAGCCCCAGCATTTT.

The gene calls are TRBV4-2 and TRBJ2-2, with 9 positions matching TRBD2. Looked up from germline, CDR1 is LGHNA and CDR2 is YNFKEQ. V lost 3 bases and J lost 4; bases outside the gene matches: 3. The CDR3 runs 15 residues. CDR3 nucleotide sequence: TGTGCCAGCAGCCAGACTAGCGGTGTCACCGGGGAGCTGTTTTTT. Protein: CASSQTSGVTGELFF.

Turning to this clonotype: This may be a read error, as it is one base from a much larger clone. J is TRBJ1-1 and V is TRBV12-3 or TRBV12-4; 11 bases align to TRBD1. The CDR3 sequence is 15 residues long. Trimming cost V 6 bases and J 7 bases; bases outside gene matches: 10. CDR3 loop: CASSAIGQGAGEAFF. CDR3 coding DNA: TGTGCCAGCAGCGCCATCGGACAGGGGGCGGGTGAAGCTTTCTTT.

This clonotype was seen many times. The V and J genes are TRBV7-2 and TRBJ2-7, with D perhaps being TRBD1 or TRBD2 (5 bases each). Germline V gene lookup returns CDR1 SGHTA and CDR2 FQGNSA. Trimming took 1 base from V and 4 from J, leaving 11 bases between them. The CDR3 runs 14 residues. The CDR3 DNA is TGTGCCAGCAGCTTAGACGGGGCAGGGTACGAGCAGTACTTC. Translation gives CASSLDGAGYEQYF.

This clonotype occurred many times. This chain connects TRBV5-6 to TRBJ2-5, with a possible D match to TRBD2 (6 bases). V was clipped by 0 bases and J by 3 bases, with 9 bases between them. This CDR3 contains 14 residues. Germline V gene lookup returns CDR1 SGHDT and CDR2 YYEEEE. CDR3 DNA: TGTGCCAGCAGCTTGGGACTAGATAAAGAGACCCAGTACTTC. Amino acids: CASSLGLDKETQYF.

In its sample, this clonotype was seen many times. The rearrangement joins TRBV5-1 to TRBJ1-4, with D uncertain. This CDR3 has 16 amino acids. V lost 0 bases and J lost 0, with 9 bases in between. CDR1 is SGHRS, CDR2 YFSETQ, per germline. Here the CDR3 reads CASSLASFTTNEKLFF. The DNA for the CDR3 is TGCGCCAGCAGCTTGGCCTCGTTTACAACTAATGAAAAACTGTTTTTT.

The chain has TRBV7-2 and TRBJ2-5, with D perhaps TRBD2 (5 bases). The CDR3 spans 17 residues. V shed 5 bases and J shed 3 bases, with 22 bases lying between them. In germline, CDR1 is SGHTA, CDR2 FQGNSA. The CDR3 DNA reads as TGTGCCAGCAGCAGGAGGTTTGCTGGTCAAAAAAAAGAGACCCAGTACTTC. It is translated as CASSRRFAGQKKETQYF.

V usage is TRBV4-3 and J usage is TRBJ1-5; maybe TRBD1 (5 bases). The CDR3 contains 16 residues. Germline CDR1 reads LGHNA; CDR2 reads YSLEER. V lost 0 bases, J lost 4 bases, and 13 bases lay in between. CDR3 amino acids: CASSQEEGADNQPQHF. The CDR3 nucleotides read TGCGCCAGCAGCCAAGAGGAAGGGGCGGATAATCAGCCCCAGCATTTT.

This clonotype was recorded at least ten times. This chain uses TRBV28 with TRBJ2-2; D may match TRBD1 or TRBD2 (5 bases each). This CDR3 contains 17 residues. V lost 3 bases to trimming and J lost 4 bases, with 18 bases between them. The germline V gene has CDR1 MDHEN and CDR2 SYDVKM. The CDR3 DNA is TGTGCCAGCAGTTTTGGTCCAGGGAGTAAGGGCACCGGGGAGCTGTTTTTT. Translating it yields CASSFGPGSKGTGELFF.

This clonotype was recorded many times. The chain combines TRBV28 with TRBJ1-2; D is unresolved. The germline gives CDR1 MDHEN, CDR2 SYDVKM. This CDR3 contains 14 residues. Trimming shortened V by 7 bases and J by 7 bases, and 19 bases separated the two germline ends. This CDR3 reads CASIQHGVAGGYTF. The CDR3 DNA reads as TGTGCCAGCATTCAGCATGGGGTCGCTGGTGGCTACACCTTC.

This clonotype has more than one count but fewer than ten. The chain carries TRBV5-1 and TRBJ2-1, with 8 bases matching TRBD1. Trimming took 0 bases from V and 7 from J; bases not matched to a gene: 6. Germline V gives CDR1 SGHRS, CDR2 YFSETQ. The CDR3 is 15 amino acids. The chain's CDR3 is CASSLGTGLSNEQFF. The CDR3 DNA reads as TGCGCCAGCAGCTTGGGGACAGGGTTATCAAATGAGCAGTTCTTC.

The CDR3 bases are TGTGCCAGCAGCTTCAGGGGGGGGGCTAACACTGAAGCTTTCTTT. Amino acid sequence: CASSFRGGANTEAFF. The chain links TRBV11-2 to TRBJ1-1; 7 bases map to TRBD1. CDR3 size: 15 residues. Trimming removed 3 bases from V and 2 bases from J; junction bases left unmatched: 6. CDR1 is SGHAT and CDR2 is FQNNGV in the germline V gene.

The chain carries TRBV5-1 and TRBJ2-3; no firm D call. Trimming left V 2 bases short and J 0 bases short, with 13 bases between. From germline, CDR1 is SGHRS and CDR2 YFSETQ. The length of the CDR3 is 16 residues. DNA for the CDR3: TGCGCCAGCAGCTTATCAGCGCACTCTAGCACAGATACGCAGTATTTT. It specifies CASSLSAHSSTDTQYF.

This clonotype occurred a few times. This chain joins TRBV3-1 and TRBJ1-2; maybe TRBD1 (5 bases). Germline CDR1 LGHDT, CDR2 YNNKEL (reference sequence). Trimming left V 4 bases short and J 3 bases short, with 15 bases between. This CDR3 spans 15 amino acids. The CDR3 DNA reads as TGTGCCAGCAGCCTGGGCAGGGCCAATTACTATGGCTACACCTTC. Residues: CASSLGRANYYGYTF.

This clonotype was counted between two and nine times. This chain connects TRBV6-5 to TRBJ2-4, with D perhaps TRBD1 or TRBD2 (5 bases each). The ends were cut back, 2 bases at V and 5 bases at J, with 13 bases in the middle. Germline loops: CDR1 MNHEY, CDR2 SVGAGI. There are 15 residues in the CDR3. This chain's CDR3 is CASSYEGRRENIQYF. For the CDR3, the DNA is TGTGCCAGCAGTTACGAGGGGCGACGGGAAAACATTCAGTACTTC.

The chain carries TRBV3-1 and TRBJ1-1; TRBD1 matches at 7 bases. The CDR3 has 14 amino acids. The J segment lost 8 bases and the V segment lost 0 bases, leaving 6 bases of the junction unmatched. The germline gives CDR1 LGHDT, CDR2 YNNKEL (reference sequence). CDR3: CASSQETGIPEAFF. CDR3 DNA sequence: TGTGCCAGCAGCCAAGAGACAGGGATCCCCGAAGCTTTCTTT. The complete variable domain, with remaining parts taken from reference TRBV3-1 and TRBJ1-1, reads DTAVSQTPKYLVTQMGNDKSIKCEQNLGHDTMYWYKQDSKKFLKIMFSYNNKELIINETVPNRFSPKSPDKAHLNLHINSLELGDSAVYFCASSQETGIPEAFFGQGTRLTVV.

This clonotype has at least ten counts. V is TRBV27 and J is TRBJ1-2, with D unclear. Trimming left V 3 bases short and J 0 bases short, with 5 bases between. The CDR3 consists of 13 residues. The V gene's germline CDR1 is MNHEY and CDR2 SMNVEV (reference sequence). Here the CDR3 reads CASSFSTNYGYTF. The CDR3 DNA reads TGTGCCAGCAGTTTTAGTACTAACTATGGCTACACCTTC.